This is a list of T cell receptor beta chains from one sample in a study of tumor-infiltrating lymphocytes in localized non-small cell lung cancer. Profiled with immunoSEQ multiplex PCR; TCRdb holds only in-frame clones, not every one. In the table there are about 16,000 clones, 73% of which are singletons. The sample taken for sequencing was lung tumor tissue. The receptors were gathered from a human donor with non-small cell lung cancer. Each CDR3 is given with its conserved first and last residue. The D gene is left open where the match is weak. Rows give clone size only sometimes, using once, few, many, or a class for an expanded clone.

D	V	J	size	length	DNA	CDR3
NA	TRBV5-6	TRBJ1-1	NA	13	TGTGCCAGCAGCGCGGGCCCGAACACTGAAGCTTTCTTT	CASSAGPNTEAFF
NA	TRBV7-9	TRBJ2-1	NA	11	TGTGCCAGCAGCTCTCTGAATGAGCAGTTCTTC	CASSSLNEQFF
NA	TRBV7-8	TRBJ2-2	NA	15	TGTGCCAGCAGCTTATCCGGGGTCGGGAACGGGGAGCTGTTTTTT	CASSLSGVGNGELFF
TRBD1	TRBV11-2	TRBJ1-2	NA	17	TGTGCCAGCAGCAAGCGGCGGGACAGGTCTTTTAACTATGGCTACACCTTC	CASSKRRDRSFNYGYTF
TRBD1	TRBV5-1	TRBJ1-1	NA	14	TGCGCCAGCAGCTTGGGGACAGGGATCACTGAAGCTTTCTTT	CASSLGTGITEAFF
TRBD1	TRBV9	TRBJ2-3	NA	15	TGTGCCAGCAGCGACCGGGACAGCGATCCGGATACGCAGTATTTT	CASSDRDSDPDTQYF
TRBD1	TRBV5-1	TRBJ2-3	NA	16	TGCGCCAGCAGCAGAGGACAGGGACTTAGCACAGATACGCAGTATTTT	CASSRGQGLSTDTQYF
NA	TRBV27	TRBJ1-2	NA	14	TGTGCCAGCAGCCCTGCGGGATTGGACTATGGCTACACCTTC	CASSPAGLDYGYTF
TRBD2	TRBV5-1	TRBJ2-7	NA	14	TGCGCCAGCAGACCGAGCGGGGGACACAACGAGCAGTACTTC	CASRPSGGHNEQYF
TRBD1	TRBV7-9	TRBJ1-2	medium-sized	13	TGTGGTGTGGGACAGAACTCTCACTATGGCTACACCTTC	CGVGQNSHYGYTF
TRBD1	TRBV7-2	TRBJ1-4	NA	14	TGTGCCAGCAGCTCGCAGGGGGCGGGAGAAAAACTGTTTTTT	CASSSQGAGEKLFF
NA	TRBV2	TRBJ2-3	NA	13	TGTGCCAGCGGAGGACTTTTCACAGATACGCAGTATTTT	CASGGLFTDTQYF
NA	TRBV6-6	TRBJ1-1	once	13	TGTGCCAGCAGTAAAAGGGGGGACACTGAAGCTTTCTTT	CASSKRGDTEAFF
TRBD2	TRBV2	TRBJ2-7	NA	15	TGTGCCAGCAAGGGGTCTAGCGGGCCTAGATACGAGCAGTACTTC	CASKGSSGPRYEQYF
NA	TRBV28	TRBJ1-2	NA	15	TGTGCCAGCAGCTATGGAGGGGGTTTAGGCTATGGCTACACCTTC	CASSYGGGLGYGYTF
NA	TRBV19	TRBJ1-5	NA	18	TGTGCCAGTAGTATAGGGGCCGCCGCCCGGTTCGGCAATCAGCCCCAGCATTTT	CASSIGAAARFGNQPQHF
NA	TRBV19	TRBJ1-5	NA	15	TGTGCCAGTAGGGACGCACTCGGATACAATCAGCCCCAGCATTTT	CASRDALGYNQPQHF
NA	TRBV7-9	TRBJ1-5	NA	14	TGTGCCAGCAGCTTCCCCGGAGGGGATCAGCCCCAGCATTTT	CASSFPGGDQPQHF
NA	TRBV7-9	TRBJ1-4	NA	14	TGTGCCAGCAGCCCAGGACAGAGTAATGAAAAACTGTTTTTT	CASSPGQSNEKLFF
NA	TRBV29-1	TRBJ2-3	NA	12	TGCAGCGTTTCCCAGGGAGGACGGACGCAGTATTTT	CSVSQGGRTQYF
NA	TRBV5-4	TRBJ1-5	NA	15	TGTGCCAGCAGCAACGGCGGCACAGGGAATCAGCCCCAGCATTTT	CASSNGGTGNQPQHF
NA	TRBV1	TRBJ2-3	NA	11	TGCACCAGCAGCCCTAGGGATACGCAGTATTTT	CTSSPRDTQYF
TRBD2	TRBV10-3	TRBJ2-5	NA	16	TGTGCCATCAGTGAGTCGACTAGCGGGGGTCGGGGGGCCCAGTACTTC	CAISESTSGGRGAQYF
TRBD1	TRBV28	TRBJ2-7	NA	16	TGTGCCAGCAGTATCGGCGGCCAGGGGGAAACCTACGAGCAGTACTTC	CASSIGGQGETYEQYF
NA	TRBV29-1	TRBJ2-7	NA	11	TGCAGCGCGGGGCGAGGTTACGAGCAGTACTTC	CSAGRGYEQYF
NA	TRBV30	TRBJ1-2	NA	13	TGTGCCTGGAGTCCAGGGTTTATAAATGGCTACACCTTC	CAWSPGFINGYTF
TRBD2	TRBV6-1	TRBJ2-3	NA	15	TGTGCCAGCAGCATTAGCGGGGCCAGCACAGATACGCAGTATTTT	CASSISGASTDTQYF
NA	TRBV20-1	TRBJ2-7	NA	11	TGCAGCTCAAGGGGGATTCACGAGCAGTACTTC	CSSRGIHEQYF
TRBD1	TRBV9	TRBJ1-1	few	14	TGTGCCAGCAGCGCCTCAACAGGGGTTACTGAAGCTTTCTTT	CASSASTGVTEAFF
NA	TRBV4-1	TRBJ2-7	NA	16	TGCGCCAGCAGCCAAGTGATCGGACGCCCCATCTACGAGCAGTACTTC	CASSQVIGRPIYEQYF
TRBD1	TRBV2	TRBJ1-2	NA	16	TGTGCCAGCAGTCCTAGGACAGGGGGCGCATATGATGGCTACACCTTC	CASSPRTGGAYDGYTF
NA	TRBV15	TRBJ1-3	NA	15	TGTGCCACCAGCAGAGATGGGGGTTTTGGAAACACCATATATTTT	CATSRDGGFGNTIYF
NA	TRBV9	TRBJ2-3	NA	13	TGTGCCAGCAGCGTAGTCCTCCAAGATACGCAGTATTTT	CASSVVLQDTQYF
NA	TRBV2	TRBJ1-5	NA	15	TGTGCCAGCAGTGAAGCGTTTGGGGCCGGTCAGCCCCAGCATTTT	CASSEAFGAGQPQHF
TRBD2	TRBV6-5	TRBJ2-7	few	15	TGTGCCAGCAGCCCAGGAGCGGGGGGCACCTACGAGCAGTACTTC	CASSPGAGGTYEQYF
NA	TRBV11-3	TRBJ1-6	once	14	TGTGCCAGCAGCTTAGGGGCCGCAAATTCACCCCTCCACTTT	CASSLGAANSPLHF
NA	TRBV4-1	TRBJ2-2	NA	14	TGCGCCAGCAGCCAACTCCCCCAGACCGGGGAGCTGTTTTTT	CASSQLPQTGELFF
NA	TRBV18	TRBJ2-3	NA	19	TGTGCCAGCTCACCACCGACCAGCGGAGTCACAAGGTGGACAGATACGCAGTATTTT	CASSPPTSGVTRWTDTQYF
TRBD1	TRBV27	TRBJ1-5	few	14	TGTGCCAGCAGCCCGGGGACAGGGGGACAGCCCCAGCATTTT	CASSPGTGGQPQHF
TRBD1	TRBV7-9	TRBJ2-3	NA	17	TGTGCCAGCAGCTCCCGGGGGACAGGCTATAGCACAGATACGCAGTATTTT	CASSSRGTGYSTDTQYF
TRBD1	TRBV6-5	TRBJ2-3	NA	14	TGTGCCAGCAGTCACCGCCTACAGGGGGATACGCAGTATTTT	CASSHRLQGDTQYF
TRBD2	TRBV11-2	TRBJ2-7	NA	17	TGTGCCAGCAGCCCCCCTTATAAGACTAGCGGGAGCTACGAGCAGTACTTC	CASSPPYKTSGSYEQYF
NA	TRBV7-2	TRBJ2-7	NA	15	TGTGCCAGCAGCTTACGAATTACAGGGACATACGAGCAGTACTTC	CASSLRITGTYEQYF
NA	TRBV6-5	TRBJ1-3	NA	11	TGTGCCAGCAGGTGGGGAAACACCATATATTTT	CASRWGNTIYF
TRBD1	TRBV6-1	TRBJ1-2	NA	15	TGTGCCAGCAGTGGCGTCACCCTCGGACAGGCCGGCTACACCTTC	CASSGVTLGQAGYTF
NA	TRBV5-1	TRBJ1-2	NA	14	TGCGCCAGCAGCGGCGGGGAGGGATGGAACGGCTACACCTTC	CASSGGEGWNGYTF